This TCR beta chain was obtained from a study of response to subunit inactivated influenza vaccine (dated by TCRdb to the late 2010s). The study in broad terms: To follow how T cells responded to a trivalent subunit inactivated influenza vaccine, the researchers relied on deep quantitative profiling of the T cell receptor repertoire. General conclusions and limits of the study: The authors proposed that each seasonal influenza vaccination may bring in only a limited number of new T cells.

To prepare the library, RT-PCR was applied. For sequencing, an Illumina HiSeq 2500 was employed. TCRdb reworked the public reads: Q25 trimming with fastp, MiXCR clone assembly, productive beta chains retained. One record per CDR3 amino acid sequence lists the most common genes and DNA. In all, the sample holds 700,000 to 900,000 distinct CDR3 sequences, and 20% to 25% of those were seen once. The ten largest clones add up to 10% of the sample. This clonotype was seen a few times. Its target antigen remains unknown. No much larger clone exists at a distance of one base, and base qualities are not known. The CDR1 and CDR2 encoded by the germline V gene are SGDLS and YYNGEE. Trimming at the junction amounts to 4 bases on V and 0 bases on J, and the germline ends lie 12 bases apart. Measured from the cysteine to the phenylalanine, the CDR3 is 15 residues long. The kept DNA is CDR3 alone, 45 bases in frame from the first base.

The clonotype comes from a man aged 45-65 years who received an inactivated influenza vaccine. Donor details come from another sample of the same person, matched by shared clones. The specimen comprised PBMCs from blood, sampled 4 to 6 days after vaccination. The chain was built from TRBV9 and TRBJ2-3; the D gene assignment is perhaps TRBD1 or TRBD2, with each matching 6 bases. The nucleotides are TGTGCCAGCAGCCCCCGGGGGCCGAGCACAGATACGCAGTATTTT. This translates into CASSPRGPSTDTQYF.